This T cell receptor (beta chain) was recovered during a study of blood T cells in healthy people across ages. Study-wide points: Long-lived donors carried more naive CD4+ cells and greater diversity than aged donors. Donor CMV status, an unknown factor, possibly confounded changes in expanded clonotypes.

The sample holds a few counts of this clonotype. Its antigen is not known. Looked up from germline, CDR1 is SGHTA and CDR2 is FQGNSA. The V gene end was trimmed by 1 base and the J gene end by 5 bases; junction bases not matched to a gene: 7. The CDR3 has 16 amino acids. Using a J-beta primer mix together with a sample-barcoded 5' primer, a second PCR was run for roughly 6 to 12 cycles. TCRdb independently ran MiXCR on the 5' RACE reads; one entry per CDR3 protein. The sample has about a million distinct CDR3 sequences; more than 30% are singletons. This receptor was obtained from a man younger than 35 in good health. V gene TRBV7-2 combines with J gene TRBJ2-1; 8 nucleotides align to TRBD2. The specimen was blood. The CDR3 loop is CASSLDGGGINNEQFF. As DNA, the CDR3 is TGTGCCAGCAGCTTAGATGGCGGGGGGATAAACAATGAGCAGTTCTTC. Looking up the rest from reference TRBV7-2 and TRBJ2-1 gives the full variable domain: GAGVSQSPSNKVTEKGKDVELRCDPISGHTALYWYRQSLGQGLEFLIYFQGNSAPDKSGLPSDRFSAERTGGSVSTLTIQRTQQEDSAVYLCASSLDGGGINNEQFFGPGTRLTVL.